What follows is one T cell receptor (beta chain) and its context. Using immunoSEQ multiplex PCR, the repertoire was profiled, and TCRdb retains in-frame clones only, with some absent. The sample includes 2 million to 2.5 million clones, around 90% seen only once; the top ten take 0.37%. This sample is part of a study of shared clonotypes between healthy human individuals. Study at large: The donor pool was made up of two women and a few men aged 18 to 49.

Trimming at V came to 3 bases and at J to 0 bases, leaving 3 bases not matched to a gene. The CDR3 has 18 residues. Germline assignment: CDR1 SGHRS and CDR2 YFSETQ. This clonotype was obtained from a man aged 18 to 35 in good health. Some clones in this sample may be carry-over from other donors' samples. The chain joins TRBV5-1 to TRBJ2-1, with 16 positions matching TRBD2. Input material: naive CD4+ T cells from PBMCs. Documented subset: CD45RA+ positively selected. The CDR3 sequence: CASSWGLAGGSSYNEQFF. Here the CDR3 DNA reads TGCGCCAGCAGCTGGGGACTAGCGGGGGGGTCCTCCTACAATGAGCAGTTCTTC.